This TCR beta chain appears in the sequencing data of a study of blood T cell repertoires in COVID-19. Sequencing was performed with immunoSEQ multiplex PCR; in TCRdb, only in-frame clones are kept and a portion is missing. Here the sample spans fewer than 450,000 clones, around 90% being singletons. This CDR3 contains 15 residues. The germline gives CDR1 MNHEY, CDR2 SMNVEV (reference sequence). After removal of 2 bases from V and 7 bases from J, the junction contained 5 bases not matched to a gene. The chain has TRBV27 and TRBJ2-1; 10 nucleotides match TRBD2. The sample was peripheral blood. The TCR was taken from a woman between 18 and 30 years old who had recovered from COVID-19. The CDR3 loop reads CASSLSGRARNEQFF. CDR3 coding DNA: TGTGCCAGCAGTTTAAGCGGGAGGGCGAGGAATGAGCAGTTCTTC.